This TCR beta chain was captured in a study of beta chain features in type 1 diabetes. The wider study: Patients were similar to healthy donors in age and gender (as well as in cell yields). Across every sample, around 98 million sorted cells were examined in total.

A few counts support this clone. The authors reverse transcribed all of the isolated RNA, so sequencing captured expressed TCRB transcripts. About 3.57 million reads per sample were averaged for naive, central memory and regulatory samples. TCRdb keeps only in-frame clones here, not all; method: immunoSEQ multiplex PCR. Of approximately 300,000 clones listed, about 11% are singletons. V lost 8 bases and J lost 0, with 8 bases in between. Per the germline V gene, CDR1 is KGHSH and CDR2 is LQKENI. The CDR3 spans 14 residues. Every single donor gave one heparinised blood draw, and these averaged approximately 110 mL.

What was sequenced was naive CD4+ T cells from blood. The TCR sequence derives from a woman aged 25 to 45 in good health. This chain links TRBV18 with TRBJ2-6; possible D gene TRBD2, 6 bases. The chain's CDR3 is CASLGGSGANVLTF. CDR3 DNA sequence: TGTGCCAGCCTGGGAGGCTCTGGGGCCAACGTCCTGACTTTC. Together with reference TRBV18 and TRBJ2-6, the CDR3 gives the full variable domain: NAGVMQNPRHLVRRRGQEARLRCSPMKGHSHVYWYRQLPEEGLKFMVYLQKENIIDESGMPKERFSAEFPKEGPSILRIQQVVRGDSAAYFCASLGGSGANVLTFGAGSRLTVL.